This T cell receptor beta chain was sequenced for a study of T cell responses to AZD1222 COVID-19 vaccine. In the study overall: It was second doses at about 4 or about 12 weeks that were pooled.

The CDR3 is made up of 13 amino acids. Germline V lookup: CDR1 LNHDA, CDR2 SQIVND (reference sequence). The V gene lost 6 bases and the J gene lost 0 bases, with 8 bases spanning the gap. Note on this clone: What it recognizes is unknown.

Points from the study as a whole: Donor demographics were predominantly white British with a female majority; clonal diversity may be underestimated. Spike-specific TCR breadth and depth both grew after two AZD1222 doses.

The method was immunoSEQ multiplex PCR; TCRdb's version includes in-frame clones alone and lacks a portion of them. The sample consists of 110,000 to 150,000 clones, roughly 90% of them appearing once. The chain has TRBV19 and TRBJ2-5; D call uncertain. This sequence was found in an adult in good health. The source was peripheral blood, collected on day 0 of AZD1222 vaccination. CDR3 in amino acids: CASRRADQETQYF. The CDR3 coding sequence is TGTGCCAGTAGAAGGGCAGACCAAGAGACCCAGTACTTC. The whole variable domain, filled in from reference TRBV19 and TRBJ2-5, reads DGGITQSPKYLFRKEGQNVTLSCEQNLNHDAMYWYRQDPGQGLRLIYYSQIVNDFQKGDIAEGYSVSREKKESFPLTVTSAQKNPTAFYLCASRRADQETQYFGPGTRLLVL.